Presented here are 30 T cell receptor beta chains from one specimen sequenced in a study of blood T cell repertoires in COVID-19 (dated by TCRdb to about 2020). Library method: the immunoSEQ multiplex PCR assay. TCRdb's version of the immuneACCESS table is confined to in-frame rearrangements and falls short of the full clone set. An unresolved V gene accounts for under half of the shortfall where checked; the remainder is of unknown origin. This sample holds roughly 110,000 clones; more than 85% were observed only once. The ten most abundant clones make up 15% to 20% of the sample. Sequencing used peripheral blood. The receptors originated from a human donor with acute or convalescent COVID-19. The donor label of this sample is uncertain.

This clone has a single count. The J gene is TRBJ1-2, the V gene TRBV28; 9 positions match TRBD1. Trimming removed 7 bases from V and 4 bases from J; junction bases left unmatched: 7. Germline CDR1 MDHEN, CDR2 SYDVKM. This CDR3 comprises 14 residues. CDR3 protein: CASKIRDRAYGYTF. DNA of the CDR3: TGTGCCAGCAAAATCCGGGACAGGGCCTATGGCTACACCTTC.

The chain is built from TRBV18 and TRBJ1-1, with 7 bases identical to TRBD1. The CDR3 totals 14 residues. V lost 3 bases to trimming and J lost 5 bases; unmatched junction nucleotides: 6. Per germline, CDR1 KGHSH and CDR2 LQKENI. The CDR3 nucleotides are TGTGCCAGCTCACCCCAGGGGGAGAGGACTGAAGCTTTCTTT. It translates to CASSPQGERTEAFF.

CDR3 sequence reads: CASSQFGGGGNSPLHF. Here the CDR3 DNA reads TGTGCCAGCAGCCAATTTGGAGGGGGCGGTAATTCACCCCTCCACTTT. The chain joins TRBV3-1 (or the pseudogene TRBV3-2) to TRBJ1-6; 7 nucleotides align to TRBD1. V lost 2 bases and J lost 6; bases outside the gene matches: 7. CDR3 length: 16 amino acids. Germline CDR1 and CDR2: LGHDT and YNNKEL (reference sequence).

CDR3 residues: CASSTQPGRNYEQYF. The DNA of the CDR3 is TGTGCCAGCAGCACCCAACCGGGGAGAAACTACGAGCAGTACTTC. The chain carries TRBV13 and TRBJ2-7; D is possibly TRBD2 (5 bases). V was cut by 5 bases and J by 3 bases, with 17 bases left in between. This CDR3 contains 15 residues. Germline CDR1 PRHDT, CDR2 FYEKMQ (reference sequence).

As DNA, the CDR3 is TGTGCCAGCAGCTCACCCGGGGGGAGGTACAATGAGCAGTTCTTC. It encodes CASSSPGGRYNEQFF. The genes are TRBV7-3 and TRBJ2-1; 7 bases match TRBD2. Germline loops: CDR1 SGHTA, CDR2 FQGTGA. The CDR3 has 15 amino acids. V was clipped by 4 bases and J by 4 bases; unmatched bases: 7.

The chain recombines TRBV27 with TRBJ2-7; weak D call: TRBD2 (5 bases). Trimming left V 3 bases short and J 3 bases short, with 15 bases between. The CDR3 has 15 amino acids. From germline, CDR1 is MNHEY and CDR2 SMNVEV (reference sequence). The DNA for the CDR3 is TGTGCCAGCAGTTTGGACTTAGGGTCCTTCTACGAGCAGTACTTC. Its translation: CASSLDLGSFYEQYF.

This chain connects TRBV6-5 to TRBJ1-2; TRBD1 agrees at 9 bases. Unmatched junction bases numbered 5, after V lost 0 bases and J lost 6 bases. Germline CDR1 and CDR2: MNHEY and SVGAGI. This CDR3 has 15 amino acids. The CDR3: CASSYSGQGINGYTF. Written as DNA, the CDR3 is TGTGCCAGCAGTTACTCGGGACAGGGAATAAATGGCTACACCTTC.

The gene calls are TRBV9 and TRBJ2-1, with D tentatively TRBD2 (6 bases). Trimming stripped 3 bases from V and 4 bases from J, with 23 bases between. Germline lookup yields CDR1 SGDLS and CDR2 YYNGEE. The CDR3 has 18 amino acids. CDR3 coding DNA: TGTGCCAGCAGCGACGGAAACAGGCGTTCGGGAGTGTACAATGAGCAGTTCTTC. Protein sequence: CASSDGNRRSGVYNEQFF. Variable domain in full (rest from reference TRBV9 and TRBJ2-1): DSGVTQTPKHLITATGQRVTLRCSPRSGDLSVYWYQQSLDQGLQFLIQYYNGEERAKGNILERFSAQQFPDLHSELNLSSLELGDSALYFCASSDGNRRSGVYNEQFFGPGTRLTVL.

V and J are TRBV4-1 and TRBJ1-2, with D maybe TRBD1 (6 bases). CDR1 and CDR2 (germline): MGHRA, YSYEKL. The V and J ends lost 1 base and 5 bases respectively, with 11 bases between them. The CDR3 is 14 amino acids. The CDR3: CASSQATQGYGYTF. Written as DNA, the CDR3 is TGCGCCAGCAGCCAAGCTACGCAGGGGTATGGCTACACCTTC.

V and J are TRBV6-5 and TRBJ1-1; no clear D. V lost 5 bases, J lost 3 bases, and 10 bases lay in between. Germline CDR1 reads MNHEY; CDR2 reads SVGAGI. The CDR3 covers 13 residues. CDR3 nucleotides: TGTGCCAGCAGTACCCGCGGGGACACTGAAGCTTTCTTT. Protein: CASSTRGDTEAFF.

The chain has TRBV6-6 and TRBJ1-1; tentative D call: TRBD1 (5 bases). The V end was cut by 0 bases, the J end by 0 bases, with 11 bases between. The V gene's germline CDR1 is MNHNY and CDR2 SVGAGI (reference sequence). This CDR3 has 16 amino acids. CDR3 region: CASSYSRKDMNTEAFF. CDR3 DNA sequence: TGTGCCAGCAGTTACTCGAGGAAGGACATGAACACTGAAGCTTTCTTT.

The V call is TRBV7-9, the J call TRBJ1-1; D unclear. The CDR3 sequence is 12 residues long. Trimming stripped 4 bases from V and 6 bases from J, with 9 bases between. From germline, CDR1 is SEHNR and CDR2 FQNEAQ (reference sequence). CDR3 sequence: CASSYLTAEAFF. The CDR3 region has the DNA TGTGCCAGCAGCTACCTAACCGCTGAAGCTTTCTTT.

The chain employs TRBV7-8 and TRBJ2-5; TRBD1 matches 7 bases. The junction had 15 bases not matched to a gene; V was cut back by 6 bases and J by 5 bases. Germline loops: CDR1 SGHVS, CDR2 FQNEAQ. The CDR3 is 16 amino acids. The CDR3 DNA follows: TGTGCCAGCAGGAAACAGACAGGGACCCTTGCGGAGACCCAGTACTTC. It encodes CASRKQTGTLAETQYF.

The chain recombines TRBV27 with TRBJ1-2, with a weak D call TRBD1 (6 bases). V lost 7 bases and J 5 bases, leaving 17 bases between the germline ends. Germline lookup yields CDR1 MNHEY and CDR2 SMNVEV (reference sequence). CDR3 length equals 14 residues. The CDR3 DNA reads TGTGCCAGCAAGTCACAGGGTCTTCGGTATGGCTACACCTTC. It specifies CASKSQGLRYGYTF.

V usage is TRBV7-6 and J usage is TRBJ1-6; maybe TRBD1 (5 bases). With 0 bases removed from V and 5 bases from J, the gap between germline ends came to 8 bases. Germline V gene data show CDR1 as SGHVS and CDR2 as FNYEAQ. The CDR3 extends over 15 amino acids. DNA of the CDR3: TGTGCCAGCAGCTTAGCAGGGGCCGATAATTCACCCCTCCACTTT. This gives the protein CASSLAGADNSPLHF.

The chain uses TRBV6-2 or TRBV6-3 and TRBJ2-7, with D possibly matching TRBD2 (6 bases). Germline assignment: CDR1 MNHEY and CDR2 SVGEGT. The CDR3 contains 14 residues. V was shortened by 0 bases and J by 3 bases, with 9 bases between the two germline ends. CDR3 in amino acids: CASSYSSGNYEQYF. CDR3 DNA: TGTGCCAGCAGTTACTCTAGCGGAAACTACGAGCAGTACTTC.

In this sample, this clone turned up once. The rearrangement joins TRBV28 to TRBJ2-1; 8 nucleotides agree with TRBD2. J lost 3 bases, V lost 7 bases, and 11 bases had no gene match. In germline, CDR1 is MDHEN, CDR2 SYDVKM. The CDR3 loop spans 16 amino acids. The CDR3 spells CASTIGASGLYNEQFF. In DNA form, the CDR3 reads TGTGCCAGCACGATCGGGGCTAGCGGGCTCTACAATGAGCAGTTCTTC.

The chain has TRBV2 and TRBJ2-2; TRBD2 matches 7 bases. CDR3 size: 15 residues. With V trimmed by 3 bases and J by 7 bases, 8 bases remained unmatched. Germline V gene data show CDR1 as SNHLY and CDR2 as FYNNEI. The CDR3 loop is CASSEGREFSGELFF. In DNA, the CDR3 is TGTGCCAGCAGTGAGGGGCGGGAGTTCAGCGGGGAGCTGTTTTTT.

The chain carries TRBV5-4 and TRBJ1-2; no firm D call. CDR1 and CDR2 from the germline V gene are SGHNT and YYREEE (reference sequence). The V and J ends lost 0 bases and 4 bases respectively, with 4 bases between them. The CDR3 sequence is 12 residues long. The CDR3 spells CASSLASYGYTF. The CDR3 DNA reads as TGTGCCAGCAGCTTGGCTTCCTATGGCTACACCTTC.

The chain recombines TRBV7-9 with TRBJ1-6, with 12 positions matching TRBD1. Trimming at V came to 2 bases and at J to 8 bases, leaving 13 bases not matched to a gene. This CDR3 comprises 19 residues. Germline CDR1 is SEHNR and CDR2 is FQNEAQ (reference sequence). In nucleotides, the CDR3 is TGTGCCAGCAGCTTAAGGTCGGGGACAGGGGGCTTTCTGGATTCACCCCTCCACTTT. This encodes CASSLRSGTGGFLDSPLHF. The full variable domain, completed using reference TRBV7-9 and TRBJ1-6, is DTGVSQNPRHKITKRGQNVTFRCDPISEHNRLYWYRQTLGQGPEFLTYFQNEAQLEKSRLLSDRFSAERPKGSFSTLEIQRTEQGDSAMYLCASSLRSGTGGFLDSPLHFGNGTRLTVT.

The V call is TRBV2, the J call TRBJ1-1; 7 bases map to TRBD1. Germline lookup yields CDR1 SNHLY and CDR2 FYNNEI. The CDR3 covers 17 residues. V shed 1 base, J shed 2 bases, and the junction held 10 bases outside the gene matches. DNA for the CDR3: TGTGCCAGCAGTGAAGTGGAAACAGGGGCCCGAAACACTGAAGCTTTCTTT. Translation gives CASSEVETGARNTEAFF.

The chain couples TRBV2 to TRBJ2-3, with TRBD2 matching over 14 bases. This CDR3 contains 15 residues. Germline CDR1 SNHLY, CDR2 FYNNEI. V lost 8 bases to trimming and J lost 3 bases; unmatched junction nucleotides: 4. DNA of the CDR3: TGTGCCAGCGGACGGACTAGCGGGAGGACAGATACGCAGTATTTT. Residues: CASGRTSGRTDTQYF.

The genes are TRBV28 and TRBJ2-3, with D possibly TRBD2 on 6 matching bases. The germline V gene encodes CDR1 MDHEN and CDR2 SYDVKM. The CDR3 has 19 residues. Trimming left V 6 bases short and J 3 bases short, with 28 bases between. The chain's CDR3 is CASSQNRDSASWGTDTQYF. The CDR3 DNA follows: TGTGCCAGCAGCCAAAATCGGGACTCAGCGTCTTGGGGAACAGATACGCAGTATTTT.

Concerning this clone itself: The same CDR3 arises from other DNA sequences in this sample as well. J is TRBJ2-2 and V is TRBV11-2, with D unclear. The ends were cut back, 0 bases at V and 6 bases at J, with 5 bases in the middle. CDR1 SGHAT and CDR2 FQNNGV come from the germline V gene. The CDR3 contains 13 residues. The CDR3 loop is CASSLENSGELFF. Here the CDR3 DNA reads TGTGCCAGCAGCTTAGAAAACTCCGGGGAGCTGTTTTTT.

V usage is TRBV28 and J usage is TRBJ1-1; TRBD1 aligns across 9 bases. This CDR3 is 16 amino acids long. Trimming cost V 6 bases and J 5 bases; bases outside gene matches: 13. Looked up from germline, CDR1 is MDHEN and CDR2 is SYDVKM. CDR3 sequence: CASRAPGDRALTEAFF. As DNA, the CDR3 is TGTGCCAGCAGGGCCCCGGGGGACAGGGCTTTAACTGAAGCTTTCTTT.

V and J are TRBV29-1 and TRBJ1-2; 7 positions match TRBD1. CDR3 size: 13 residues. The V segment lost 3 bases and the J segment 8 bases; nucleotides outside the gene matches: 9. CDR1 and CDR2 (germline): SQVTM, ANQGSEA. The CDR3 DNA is TGCAGCGTTGATAGTGACAGGGCGAAGGGCTACACCTTC. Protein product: CSVDSDRAKGYTF.

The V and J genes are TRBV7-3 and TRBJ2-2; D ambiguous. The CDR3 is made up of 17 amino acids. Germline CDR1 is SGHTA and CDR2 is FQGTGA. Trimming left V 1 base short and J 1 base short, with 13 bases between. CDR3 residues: CASSLSPSGQNTGELFF. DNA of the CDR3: TGTGCCAGCAGCTTAAGTCCGAGTGGGCAGAACACCGGGGAGCTGTTTTTT. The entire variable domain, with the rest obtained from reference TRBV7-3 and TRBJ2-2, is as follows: GAGVSQTPSNKVTEKGKYVELRCDPISGHTALYWYRQSLGQGPEFLIYFQGTGAADDSGLPNDRFFAVRPEGSVSTLKIQRTERGDSAVYLCASSLSPSGQNTGELFFGEGSRLTVL.

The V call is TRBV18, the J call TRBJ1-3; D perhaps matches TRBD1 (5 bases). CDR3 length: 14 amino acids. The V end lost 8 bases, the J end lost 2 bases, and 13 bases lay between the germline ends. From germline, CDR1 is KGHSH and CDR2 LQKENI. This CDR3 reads CASTREPAGNTIYF. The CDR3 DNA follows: TGTGCCAGCACCAGGGAACCCGCTGGAAACACCATATATTTT.

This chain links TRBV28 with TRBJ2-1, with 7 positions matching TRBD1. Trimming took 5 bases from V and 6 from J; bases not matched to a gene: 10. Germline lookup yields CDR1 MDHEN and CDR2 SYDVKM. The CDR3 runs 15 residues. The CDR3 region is CASSQPPTGFNEQFF. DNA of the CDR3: TGTGCCAGCAGTCAGCCCCCGACAGGGTTCAATGAGCAGTTCTTC. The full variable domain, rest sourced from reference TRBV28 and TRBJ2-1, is DVKVTQSSRYLVKRTGEKVFLECVQDMDHENMFWYRQDPGLGLRLIYFSYDVKMKEKGDIPEGYSVSREKKERFSLILESASTNQTSMYLCASSQPPTGFNEQFFGPGTRLTVL.

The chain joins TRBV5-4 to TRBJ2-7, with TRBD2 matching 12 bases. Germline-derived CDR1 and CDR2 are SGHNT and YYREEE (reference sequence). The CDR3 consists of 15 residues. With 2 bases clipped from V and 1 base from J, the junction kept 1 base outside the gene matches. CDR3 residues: CASSLGTSGSYEQYF. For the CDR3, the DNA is TGTGCCAGCAGCTTAGGGACTAGCGGGTCCTACGAGCAGTACTTC.